This TCR beta chain was sequenced during a study of blood T cell repertoires in COVID-19. Study overall: Specimens from acute and convalescent COVID-19 originated in the United States, Italy and Spain.

Original analysis: For nucleated cells, counts were estimated from reference gene primer amplification. Data came from immunoSEQ multiplex PCR; TCRdb stores just in-frame clones and leaves some out. From that table come the V and J calls and clone size; the DNA was used to work out D and trimming. The sample contains 200,000 to 300,000 clones, around 88% of which appear only once. The length of the CDR3 is 15 residues. J gave up 5 bases and V 1 base, and 4 bases lay outside the gene matches. Germline V gene sequence: CDR1 SGHAT, CDR2 FQNNGV. Participants were aged about 18 to 100 years from approximately 23 US areas. Participants' reported clinical history set cohort assignment.

The gene calls are TRBV11-2 and TRBJ2-1, with 8 bases aligning to TRBD2. This TCR was recovered from a woman aged 40-49 years with acute COVID-19. The material sequenced was PBMCs or T cells enriched from blood (not recorded which). CDR3 DNA sequence: TGTGCCAGCAGCTTAGTTAGCGGGGTCAACAATGAGCAGTTCTTC. Amino acids: CASSLVSGVNNEQFF.